Listed here are 5 T cell receptor beta chains from one sample, sequenced in a study of cytomegalovirus exposure and HLA in healthy donors. 60 Vbeta and 13 Jbeta primers were used in PCR. Measured with immunoSEQ multiplex PCR; TCRdb has only the in-frame clones, and not every one. Of just over 200,000 clones in the sample, approximately 70% were seen once. The sample was PBMCs. These receptors all stem from a man in his forties or fifties in good health and CMV-seropositive.

This sequence joins TRBV6-6 and TRBJ1-2; 12 nucleotides match TRBD1. The germline V gene encodes CDR1 MNHNY and CDR2 SVGAGI (reference sequence). CDR3 length equals 16 residues. V dropped 4 bases and J dropped 8; count of bases not matched to a gene: 11. The CDR3 loop is CASSSGQGATSKGYTF. The DNA for the CDR3 is TGTGCCAGCAGTTCGGGACAGGGGGCCACCTCGAAGGGCTACACCTTC.

The chain employs TRBV6-1 and TRBJ2-7, with D hard to call. Trimming stripped 6 bases from V and 4 bases from J, with 13 bases between. The CDR3 consists of 13 residues. Looked up from germline, CDR1 is MNHNS and CDR2 is SASEGT. CDR3 in amino acids: CASSLSPSYEQYF. The CDR3 DNA follows: TGTGCCAGCAGCCTAAGCCCTTCTTACGAGCAGTACTTC.

This chain joins TRBV6-1 and TRBJ1-2; D may be TRBD1 (5 bases). The CDR3 sequence is 14 residues long. The V end lost 1 base, the J end lost 8 bases, and 14 bases lay between the germline ends. Germline values: CDR1 MNHNS, CDR2 SASEGT. CDR3 region: CASSEGMTVWGYTF. DNA of the CDR3: TGTGCCAGCAGTGAAGGGATGACAGTTTGGGGCTACACCTTC.

This clone was detected a few times. This chain connects TRBV5-6 to TRBJ2-2; maybe TRBD1 (6 bases). The CDR3 extends over 16 amino acids. Germline assignment: CDR1 SGHDT and CDR2 YYEEEE. Trimming left V 0 bases short and J 5 bases short, with 14 bases between. The CDR3 DNA follows: TGTGCCAGCAGCTTGGCCTGGGGGCGTAGGACCGGGGAGCTGTTTTTT. Translating gives CASSLAWGRRTGELFF.

The chain combines TRBV5-4 with TRBJ1-1; D is uncertain. The CDR3 has 13 residues. CDR1 is SGHNT, CDR2 YYREEE, per germline (reference sequence). The V and J ends lost 0 bases and 3 bases respectively, with 6 bases between them. CDR3 nucleotides: TGTGCCAGCAGCTTGGCCCCGGACACTGAAGCTTTCTTT. It specifies CASSLAPDTEAFF.